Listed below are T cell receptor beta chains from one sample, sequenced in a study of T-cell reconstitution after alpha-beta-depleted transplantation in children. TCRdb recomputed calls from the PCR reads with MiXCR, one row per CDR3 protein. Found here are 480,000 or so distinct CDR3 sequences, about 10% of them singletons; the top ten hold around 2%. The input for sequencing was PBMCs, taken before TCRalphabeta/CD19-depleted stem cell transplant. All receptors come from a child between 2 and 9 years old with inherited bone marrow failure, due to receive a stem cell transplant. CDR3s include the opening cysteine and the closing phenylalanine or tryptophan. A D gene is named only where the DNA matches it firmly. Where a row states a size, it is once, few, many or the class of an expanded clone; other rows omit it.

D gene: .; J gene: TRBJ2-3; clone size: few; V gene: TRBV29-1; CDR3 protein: CSDTGRLDTQYF; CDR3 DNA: TGCAGCGATACTGGACGGTTAGATACGCAGTATTTT
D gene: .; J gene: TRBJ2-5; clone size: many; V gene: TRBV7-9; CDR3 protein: CASSLVGSSTFETQYF; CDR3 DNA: TGTGCCAGCAGCTTAGTCGGGAGTAGCACGTTTGAGACCCAGTACTTC
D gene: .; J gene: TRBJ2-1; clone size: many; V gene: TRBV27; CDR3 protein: CASSPRRENNEQFF; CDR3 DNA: TGTGCCAGCAGTCCCCGTCGGGAGAACAATGAGCAGTTCTTC
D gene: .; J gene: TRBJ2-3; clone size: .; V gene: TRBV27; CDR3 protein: CASSLEGGSDTQYF; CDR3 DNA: TGTGCCAGCAGTCTCGAGGGGGGGTCAGATACGCAGTATTTT
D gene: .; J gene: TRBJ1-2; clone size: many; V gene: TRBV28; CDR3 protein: CASSPGGGGFIYGYTF; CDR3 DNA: TGTGCCAGCAGTCCTGGTGGCGGGGGTTTTATCTATGGCTACACCTTC
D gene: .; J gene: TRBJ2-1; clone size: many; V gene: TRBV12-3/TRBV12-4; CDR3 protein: CASSHDSYSYNEQFF; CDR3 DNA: TGTGCCAGCAGTCACGACTCTTACTCCTACAATGAGCAGTTCTTC
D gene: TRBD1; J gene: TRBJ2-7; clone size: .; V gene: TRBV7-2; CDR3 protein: CASGPLSRGEQYF; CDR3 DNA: TGTGCCAGCGGCCCTTTATCCAGGGGGGAGCAGTACTTC
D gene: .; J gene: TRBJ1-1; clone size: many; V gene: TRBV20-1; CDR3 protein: CSATGHQNTEAFF; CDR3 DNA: TGCAGTGCCACGGGACATCAGAACACTGAAGCTTTCTTT
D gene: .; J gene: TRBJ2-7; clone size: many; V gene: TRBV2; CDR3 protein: CASSEFILDGLYF; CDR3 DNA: TGTGCCAGCAGTGAATTTATCCTAGACGGACTGTACTTC
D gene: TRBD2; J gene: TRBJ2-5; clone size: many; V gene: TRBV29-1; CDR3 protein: CSVVKALAGAGQETQYF; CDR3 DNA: TGCAGCGTAGTAAAAGCTTTAGCGGGGGCGGGGCAAGAGACCCAGTACTTC
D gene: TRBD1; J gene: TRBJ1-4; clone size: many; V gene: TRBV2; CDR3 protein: CASSWDRSNEKLFF; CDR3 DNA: TGTGCCAGCAGCTGGGACAGGTCGAATGAAAAACTGTTTTTT
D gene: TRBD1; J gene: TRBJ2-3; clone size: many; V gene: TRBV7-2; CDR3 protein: CASSRVDRPRRSDTQYF; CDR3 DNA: TGTGCCAGCAGCCGTGTGGACAGGCCTCGGAGGTCAGATACGCAGTATTTT
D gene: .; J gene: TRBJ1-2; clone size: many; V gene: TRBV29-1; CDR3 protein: CSVEGVPGAYGYTF; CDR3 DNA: TGCAGCGTTGAAGGCGTTCCAGGGGCCTATGGCTACACCTTC
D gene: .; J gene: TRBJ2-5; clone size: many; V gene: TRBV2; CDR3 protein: CASTAARETQYF; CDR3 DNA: TGTGCCAGCACTGCCGCTAGAGAGACCCAGTACTTC
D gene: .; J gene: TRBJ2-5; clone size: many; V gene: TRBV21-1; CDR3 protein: CAPSGGGRGETQYF; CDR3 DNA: TGTGCCCCCTCCGGAGGAGGGAGGGGGGAGACCCAGTACTTC
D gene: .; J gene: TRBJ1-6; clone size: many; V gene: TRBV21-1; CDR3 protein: CASSNRQGNSPLHF; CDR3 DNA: TGTGCCAGCAGCAATCGACAGGGTAATTCACCCCTCCACTTT
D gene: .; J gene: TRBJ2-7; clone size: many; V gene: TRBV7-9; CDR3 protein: CASSLIAVGYEQYF; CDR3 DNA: TGTGCCAGCAGCTTAATAGCGGTCGGTTACGAGCAGTACTTC
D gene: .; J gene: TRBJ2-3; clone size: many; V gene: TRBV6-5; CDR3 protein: CASSYNPTDTQYF; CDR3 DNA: TGTGCCAGCAGTTACAATCCCACAGATACGCAGTATTTT
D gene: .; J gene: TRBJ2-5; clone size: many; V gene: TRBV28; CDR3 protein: CASRPLALETQYF; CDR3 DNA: TGTGCCAGCAGACCCCTAGCCTTAGAGACCCAGTACTTC
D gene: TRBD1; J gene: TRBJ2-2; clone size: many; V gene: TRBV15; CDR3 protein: CATSRGRTGGRTGELFF; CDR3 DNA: TGTGCCACCAGCAGAGGTCGGACAGGGGGTCGGACCGGGGAGCTGTTTTTT
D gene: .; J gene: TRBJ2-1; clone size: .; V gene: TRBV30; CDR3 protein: CAWTPIGGSYNEQFF; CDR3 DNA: TGTGCCTGGACTCCCATAGGGGGGTCCTACAATGAGCAGTTCTTC
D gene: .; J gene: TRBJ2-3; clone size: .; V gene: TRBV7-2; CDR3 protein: CASSPLGYGADTQYF; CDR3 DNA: TGTGCCAGCAGCCCGTTGGGGTACGGGGCAGATACGCAGTATTTT
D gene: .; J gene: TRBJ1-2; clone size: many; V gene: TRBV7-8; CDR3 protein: CASSLGWGDGYTF; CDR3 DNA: TGTGCCAGCAGCTTAGGGTGGGGGGATGGCTACACCTTC
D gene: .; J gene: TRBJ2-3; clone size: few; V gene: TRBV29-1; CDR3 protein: CSVGGQGSSTDTQYF; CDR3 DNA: TGCAGCGTTGGCGGTCAGGGATCTAGCACAGATACGCAGTATTTT
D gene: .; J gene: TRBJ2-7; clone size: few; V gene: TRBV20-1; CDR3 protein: CSARNPSQSSYEQYF; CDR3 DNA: TGCAGTGCTAGGAACCCAAGCCAGAGCTCCTACGAGCAGTACTTC
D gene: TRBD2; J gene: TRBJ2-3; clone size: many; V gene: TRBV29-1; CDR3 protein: CSARSSGSLSTDTQYF; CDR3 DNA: TGCAGCGCTCGATCTAGCGGGAGTCTGAGCACAGATACGCAGTATTTT
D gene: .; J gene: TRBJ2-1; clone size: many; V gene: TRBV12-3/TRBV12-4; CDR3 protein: CASSFRSGLSYNEQFF; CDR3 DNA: TGTGCCAGCAGTTTTCGATCCGGACTTTCCTACAATGAGCAGTTCTTC
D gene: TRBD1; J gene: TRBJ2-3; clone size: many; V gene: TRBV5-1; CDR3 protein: CASSPGQGEDTQYF; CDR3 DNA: TGCGCCAGCAGCCCGGGACAGGGTGAAGATACGCAGTATTTT
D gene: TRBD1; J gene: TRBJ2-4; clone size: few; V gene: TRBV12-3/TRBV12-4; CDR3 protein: CASSLWDRNIQYF; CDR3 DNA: TGTGCCAGCAGTTTATGGGACAGAAACATTCAGTACTTC
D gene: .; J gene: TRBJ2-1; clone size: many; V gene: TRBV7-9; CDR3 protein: CASSSSKRSEQFF; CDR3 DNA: TGTGCCAGCAGCTCAAGTAAGCGGAGTGAGCAGTTCTTC
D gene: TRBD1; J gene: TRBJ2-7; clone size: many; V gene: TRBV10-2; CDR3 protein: CASREYRGANYEQYF; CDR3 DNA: TGCGCCAGCAGGGAGTACAGGGGAGCGAACTACGAGCAGTACTTC
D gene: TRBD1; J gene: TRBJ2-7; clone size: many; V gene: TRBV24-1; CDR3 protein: CATSDGDRSYEQYF; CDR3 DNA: TGTGCCACCAGTGATGGGGACAGGTCCTACGAGCAGTACTTC
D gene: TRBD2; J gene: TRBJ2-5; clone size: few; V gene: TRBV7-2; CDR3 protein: CASSSPGTSGSWETQYF; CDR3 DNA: TGTGCCAGCAGCTCCCCCGGGACTAGCGGGAGTTGGGAGACCCAGTACTTC
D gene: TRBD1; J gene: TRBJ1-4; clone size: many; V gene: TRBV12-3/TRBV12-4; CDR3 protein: CASSFEGQAFNEKLFF; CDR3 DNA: TGTGCCAGCAGTTTTGAGGGACAGGCTTTTAATGAAAAACTGTTTTTT
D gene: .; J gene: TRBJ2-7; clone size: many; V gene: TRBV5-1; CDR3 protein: CASSFHSSYEQYF; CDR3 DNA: TGCGCCAGCAGCTTTCACAGCTCCTACGAGCAGTACTTC
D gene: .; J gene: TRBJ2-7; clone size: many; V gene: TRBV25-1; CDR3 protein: CASSVPGRTQYF; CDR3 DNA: TGTGCCAGCAGTGTACCAGGGAGGACTCAGTACTTC
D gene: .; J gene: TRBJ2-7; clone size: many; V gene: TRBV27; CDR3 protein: CASSSPGAYEQYF; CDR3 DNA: TGTGCCAGCAGTTCCCCAGGTGCCTACGAGCAGTACTTC
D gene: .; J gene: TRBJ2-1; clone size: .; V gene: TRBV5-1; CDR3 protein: CASSPDSGRSNEQFF; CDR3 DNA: TGCGCCAGCAGCCCAGATTCGGGACGGAGCAATGAGCAGTTCTTC
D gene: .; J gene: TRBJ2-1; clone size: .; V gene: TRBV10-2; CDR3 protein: CASSDHPPKSSEQFF; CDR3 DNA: TGCGCCAGCAGTGATCATCCCCCTAAGTCGTCCGAGCAGTTCTTC
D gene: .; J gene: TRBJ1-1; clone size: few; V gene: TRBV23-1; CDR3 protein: CASSQFKGPQGQDTEAFF; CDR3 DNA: TGCGCCAGCAGTCAATTCAAGGGACCCCAGGGGCAGGACACTGAAGCTTTCTTT
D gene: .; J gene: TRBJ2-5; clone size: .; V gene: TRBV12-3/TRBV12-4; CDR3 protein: CASSLDSGQETQYF; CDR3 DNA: TGTGCCAGCAGTTTGGACTCCGGGCAAGAGACCCAGTACTTC
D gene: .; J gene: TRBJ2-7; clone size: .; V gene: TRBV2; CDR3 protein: CASSESQDGGYEQYF; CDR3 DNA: TGTGCCAGCAGTGAAAGTCAGGATGGCGGCTACGAGCAGTACTTC
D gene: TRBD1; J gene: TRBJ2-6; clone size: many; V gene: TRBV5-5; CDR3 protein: CASSSGDRGSGANVLTF; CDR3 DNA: TGTGCCAGCAGTTCAGGGGACAGGGGATCTGGGGCCAACGTCCTGACTTTC
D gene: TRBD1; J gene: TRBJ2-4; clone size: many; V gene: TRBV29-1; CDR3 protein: CSVVDRGLAIQYF; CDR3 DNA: TGCAGCGTCGTGGACAGGGGGCTGGCCATTCAGTACTTC
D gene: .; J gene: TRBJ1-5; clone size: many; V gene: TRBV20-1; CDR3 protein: CSAGTPNQPQHF; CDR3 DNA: TGCAGTGCTGGGACACCAAATCAGCCCCAGCATTTT
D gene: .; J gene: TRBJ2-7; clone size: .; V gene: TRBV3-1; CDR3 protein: CASQLGGGTYEQYF; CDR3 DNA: TGTGCCAGCCAACTCGGGGGAGGCACCTACGAGCAGTACTTC
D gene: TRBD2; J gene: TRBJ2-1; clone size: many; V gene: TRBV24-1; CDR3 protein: CATSDGTSGDNEQFF; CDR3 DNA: TGTGCCACCAGTGATGGGACTAGCGGAGACAATGAGCAGTTCTTC
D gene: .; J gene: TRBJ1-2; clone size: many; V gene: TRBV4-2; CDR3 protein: CASSQDWGGGYGYTF; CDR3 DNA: TGTGCCAGCAGCCAAGATTGGGGGGGTGGATATGGCTACACCTTC
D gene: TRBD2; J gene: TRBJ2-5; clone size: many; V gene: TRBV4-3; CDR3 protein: CASSQGLATGIQETQYF; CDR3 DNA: TGCGCCAGCAGCCAAGGACTAGCGACCGGCATCCAAGAGACCCAGTACTTC
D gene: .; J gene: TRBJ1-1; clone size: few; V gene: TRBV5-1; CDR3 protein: CASSLVSNTEAFF; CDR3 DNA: TGCGCCAGCAGCTTGGTTTCGAACACTGAAGCTTTCTTT